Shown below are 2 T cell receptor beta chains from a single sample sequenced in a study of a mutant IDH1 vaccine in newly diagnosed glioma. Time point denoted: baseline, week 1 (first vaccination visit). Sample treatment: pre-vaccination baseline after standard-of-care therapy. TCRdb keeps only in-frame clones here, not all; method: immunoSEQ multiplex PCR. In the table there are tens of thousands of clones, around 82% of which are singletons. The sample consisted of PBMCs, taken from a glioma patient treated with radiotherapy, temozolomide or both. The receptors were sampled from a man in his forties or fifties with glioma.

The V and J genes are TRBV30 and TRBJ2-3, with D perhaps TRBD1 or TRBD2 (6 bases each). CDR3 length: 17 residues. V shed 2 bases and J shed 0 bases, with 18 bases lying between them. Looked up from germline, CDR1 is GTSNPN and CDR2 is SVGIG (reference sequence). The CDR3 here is CAWSRGRLTVSTDTQYF. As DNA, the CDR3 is TGTGCCTGGAGTCGGGGGCGACTTACCGTTAGCACAGATACGCAGTATTTT.

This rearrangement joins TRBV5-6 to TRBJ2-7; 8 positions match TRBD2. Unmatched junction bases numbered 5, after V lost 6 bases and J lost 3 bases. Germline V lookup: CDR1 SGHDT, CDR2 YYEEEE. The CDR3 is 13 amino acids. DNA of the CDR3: TGTGCCAGCACCAGGACTAGCAGCTACGAGCAGTACTTC. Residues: CASTRTSSYEQYF. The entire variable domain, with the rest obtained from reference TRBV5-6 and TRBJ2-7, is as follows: DAGVTQSPTHLIKTRGQQVTLRCSPKSGHDTVSWYQQALGQGPQFIFQYYEEEERQRGNFPDRFSGHQFPNYSSELNVNALLLGDSALYLCASTRTSSYEQYFGPGTRLTVT.